The rows below give T cell receptor beta chains drawn from one sample of a study of cytomegalovirus exposure and HLA in healthy donors. Repertoires were generated with immunoSEQ multiplex PCR, while TCRdb's copy carries only in-frame clones and drops some. Of around 160,000 clones in the sample, more than 75% were seen once. The sequenced material came from PBMCs. All receptors derive from a young man in good health and CMV-seronegative. Each CDR3 is given with its conserved first and last residue. Each record gives: J gene, clone size, V gene, D gene, CDR3 DNA, CDR3 protein. D genes are given only for firm matches. The size of a clone is reported for some rows only, either as once, few or many, or as a class for expanded clones.

j_gene: TRBJ1-1; abundance: -; v_gene: TRBV27; d_gene: -; CDR3nt: TGTGCCAGCCAGGGTGATTCTGAAGCTTTCTTT; CDR3aa: CASQGDSEAFF
j_gene: TRBJ1-3; abundance: -; v_gene: TRBV19; d_gene: -; CDR3nt: TGTGCCAGTAGTACCTTCCGGGGCTCTGGAAACACCATATATTTT; CDR3aa: CASSTFRGSGNTIYF
j_gene: TRBJ2-1; abundance: -; v_gene: TRBV30; d_gene: -; CDR3nt: TGTGCCTGGAGCCGGGGGACCCGCAATGAGCAGTTCTTC; CDR3aa: CAWSRGTRNEQFF
j_gene: TRBJ1-3; abundance: -; v_gene: TRBV5-4; d_gene: -; CDR3nt: TGTGCCAGCAGCTTGCAGGGCCCTGGAAACACCATATATTTT; CDR3aa: CASSLQGPGNTIYF
j_gene: TRBJ1-5; abundance: -; v_gene: TRBV7-2; d_gene: -; CDR3nt: TGTGCCAGCAGCTTCTCAGGATATGTCAATCAGCCCCAGCATTTT; CDR3aa: CASSFSGYVNQPQHF
j_gene: TRBJ1-5; abundance: -; v_gene: TRBV5-6; d_gene: -; CDR3nt: TGTGCCAGCAGCTACGGAGAAAACCAGCCCCAGCATTTT; CDR3aa: CASSYGENQPQHF
j_gene: TRBJ1-1; abundance: -; v_gene: TRBV7-8; d_gene: -; CDR3nt: TGTGCCAGCAGCCCACAGGGAAGTTTGAACACTGAAGCTTTCTTT; CDR3aa: CASSPQGSLNTEAFF
j_gene: TRBJ1-5; abundance: -; v_gene: TRBV5-1; d_gene: -; CDR3nt: TGCGCCAGCAGGGAGAGTAGCAATCAGCCCCAGCATTTT; CDR3aa: CASRESSNQPQHF
j_gene: TRBJ2-3; abundance: -; v_gene: TRBV5-1; d_gene: TRBD2; CDR3nt: TGCGCCAGCAGCTCGGAGGTCGCGGGGGGATCAGTAGATACGCAGTATTTT; CDR3aa: CASSSEVAGGSVDTQYF
j_gene: TRBJ2-7; abundance: -; v_gene: TRBV13; d_gene: -; CDR3nt: TGTGCCAGCAGCACTAGGGAGATTCGATCCGAGCAGTACTTC; CDR3aa: CASSTREIRSEQYF
j_gene: TRBJ2-7; abundance: -; v_gene: TRBV4-1; d_gene: TRBD2; CDR3nt: TGCGCCAGCAGCCGGGGACCGGGACTAGCATGGTACGAGCAGTACTTC; CDR3aa: CASSRGPGLAWYEQYF
j_gene: TRBJ2-7; abundance: -; v_gene: TRBV25-1; d_gene: TRBD1; CDR3nt: TGTGCCAGCATAGGGGACAGGTGGTTATACGAGCAGTACTTC; CDR3aa: CASIGDRWLYEQYF
j_gene: TRBJ1-2; abundance: few; v_gene: TRBV7-6; d_gene: TRBD1; CDR3nt: TGTGCCAGCAGCTTAGGTGGCTTAGGACAGGGGCGCCTAGGCTACACCTTC; CDR3aa: CASSLGGLGQGRLGYTF
j_gene: TRBJ1-5; abundance: -; v_gene: TRBV27; d_gene: TRBD1; CDR3nt: TGTGCCAGCAGTCCCCGGACAGGGGGGTTGCAACAGCCCCAGCATTTT; CDR3aa: CASSPRTGGLQQPQHF
j_gene: TRBJ2-7; abundance: -; v_gene: TRBV21-1; d_gene: -; CDR3nt: TGTGCCAGCAGCAAAGCGCGTGGGACAGGGGGGCCCGAGCAGTACTTC; CDR3aa: CASSKARGTGGPEQYF
j_gene: TRBJ1-2; abundance: -; v_gene: TRBV6-6; d_gene: -; CDR3nt: TGTGCCAGCAGCAGGACAGCACCCGGCTACACCTTC; CDR3aa: CASSRTAPGYTF
j_gene: TRBJ2-7; abundance: -; v_gene: TRBV7-9; d_gene: TRBD1; CDR3nt: TGTGCCAGCAGCTTAAATTTAGGGGACAGGGGATACGAGCAGTACTTC; CDR3aa: CASSLNLGDRGYEQYF
j_gene: TRBJ2-7; abundance: few; v_gene: TRBV5-4; d_gene: TRBD2; CDR3nt: TGTGCCAGCAGCTTGGATCGGACTAGCGGCCACGAGCAGTACTTC; CDR3aa: CASSLDRTSGHEQYF
j_gene: TRBJ1-2; abundance: -; v_gene: TRBV28; d_gene: -; CDR3nt: TGTGCCAGCAGACAGGTTGGGTATGGCTACACCTTC; CDR3aa: CASRQVGYGYTF
j_gene: TRBJ2-3; abundance: -; v_gene: TRBV10-1; d_gene: -; CDR3nt: TGCGCCAGCAGTCGTAGCACAGATACGCAGTATTTT; CDR3aa: CASSRSTDTQYF
j_gene: TRBJ2-3; abundance: -; v_gene: TRBV19; d_gene: TRBD1; CDR3nt: TGTGCCAGTAGGGGACAGCTCACAGATACGCAGTATTTT; CDR3aa: CASRGQLTDTQYF
j_gene: TRBJ2-5; abundance: -; v_gene: TRBV5-1; d_gene: TRBD1; CDR3nt: TGCGCCAGCAGCCCGGGGACAGGACAAGAGACCCAGTACTTC; CDR3aa: CASSPGTGQETQYF
j_gene: TRBJ2-1; abundance: -; v_gene: TRBV5-6; d_gene: TRBD1; CDR3nt: TGTGCCAGCAGAAAGACAGGGGCGAATTACAATGAGCAGTTCTTC; CDR3aa: CASRKTGANYNEQFF
j_gene: TRBJ1-1; abundance: once; v_gene: TRBV5-1; d_gene: TRBD1; CDR3nt: TGCGCCAGCAGCGAAGGGACAGGGGGAACTGAAGCTTTCTTT; CDR3aa: CASSEGTGGTEAFF
j_gene: TRBJ2-3; abundance: -; v_gene: TRBV2; d_gene: TRBD1; CDR3nt: TGTGCCAGCGGTGGAGCGCACAGGGGACCTAGCACAGATACGCAGTATTTT; CDR3aa: CASGGAHRGPSTDTQYF
j_gene: TRBJ1-2; abundance: -; v_gene: TRBV5-1; d_gene: -; CDR3nt: TGCGCCAGCAGCTTGGACAGGCAGAAAAAGGACTATGGCTACACCTTC; CDR3aa: CASSLDRQKKDYGYTF
j_gene: TRBJ1-2; abundance: few; v_gene: TRBV2; d_gene: -; CDR3nt: TGTGCCAGCAATGCAGGGTGGGGCTACACCTTC; CDR3aa: CASNAGWGYTF
j_gene: TRBJ1-2; abundance: -; v_gene: TRBV27; d_gene: -; CDR3nt: TGTGCCAGCAGTTTATATAGTCAGGGGTCCAACTATGGCTACACCTTC; CDR3aa: CASSLYSQGSNYGYTF
j_gene: TRBJ1-2; abundance: -; v_gene: TRBV19; d_gene: -; CDR3nt: TGTGCCAGTAGTAGGACAGCCGGTCGGCCTAACTATGGCTACACCTTC; CDR3aa: CASSRTAGRPNYGYTF
j_gene: TRBJ1-5; abundance: -; v_gene: TRBV11-2; d_gene: TRBD1; CDR3nt: TGTGCCAGCAGCTTATCCCCCGGGACAGGGATACAGCCCCAGCATTTT; CDR3aa: CASSLSPGTGIQPQHF
j_gene: TRBJ2-7; abundance: once; v_gene: TRBV28; d_gene: TRBD2; CDR3nt: TGTGCCAGCCTACCACTAGCGGGAGCTTACGAGCAGTACTTC; CDR3aa: CASLPLAGAYEQYF
j_gene: TRBJ1-1; abundance: -; v_gene: TRBV7-9; d_gene: TRBD1; CDR3nt: TGTGCCAGCAGTTCCGGGACAGGGGGCTTGGGGGCTTTCTTT; CDR3aa: CASSSGTGGLGAFF
j_gene: TRBJ2-1; abundance: -; v_gene: TRBV7-8; d_gene: TRBD2; CDR3nt: TGTGCCAGCAGCTTGGGACTAGCGGGAGAAAGTGAGCAGTTCTTC; CDR3aa: CASSLGLAGESEQFF
j_gene: TRBJ1-5; abundance: -; v_gene: TRBV27; d_gene: -; CDR3nt: TGTGCCAGCAGTTTATCTCGACAGGTGTATAGCAATCAGCCCCAGCATTTT; CDR3aa: CASSLSRQVYSNQPQHF
j_gene: TRBJ1-5; abundance: -; v_gene: TRBV7-9; d_gene: TRBD1; CDR3nt: TGTGCCAGCAGCACGGCTGGACAGGGGTATCAGCCCCAGCATTTT; CDR3aa: CASSTAGQGYQPQHF
j_gene: TRBJ2-1; abundance: -; v_gene: TRBV18; d_gene: TRBD2; CDR3nt: TGTGCCAGCTCACGCCCCCTGACTAGCGGGACTCATGAGCAGTTCTTC; CDR3aa: CASSRPLTSGTHEQFF
j_gene: TRBJ2-1; abundance: -; v_gene: TRBV2; d_gene: TRBD2; CDR3nt: TGTGCCAGCAGAGTACTAGCGGGGGCGTACAATGAGCAGTTCTTC; CDR3aa: CASRVLAGAYNEQFF
j_gene: TRBJ1-5; abundance: few; v_gene: TRBV18; d_gene: -; CDR3nt: TGTGCCAGCTCACCACGAGCAGGGAGCAATCAGCCCCAGCATTTT; CDR3aa: CASSPRAGSNQPQHF
j_gene: TRBJ2-7; abundance: -; v_gene: TRBV28; d_gene: TRBD2; CDR3nt: TGTGCCAGCAGTACCGCGACTAGCGGGGGCCCAGGGTACGAGCAGTACTTC; CDR3aa: CASSTATSGGPGYEQYF
j_gene: TRBJ1-1; abundance: -; v_gene: TRBV7-9; d_gene: TRBD1; CDR3nt: TGTGCCAGCAGCTTAGCGATGGGACAGGGCACTGAAGCTTTCTTT; CDR3aa: CASSLAMGQGTEAFF
j_gene: TRBJ2-2; abundance: -; v_gene: TRBV4-3; d_gene: TRBD2; CDR3nt: TGCGCCAGCAGCCAAGGACTAGCGGGAGGTCGTAGGGCCGGGGAGCTGTTTTTT; CDR3aa: CASSQGLAGGRRAGELFF
j_gene: TRBJ2-1; abundance: -; v_gene: TRBV27; d_gene: -; CDR3nt: TGTGCCAGCAGTTTATCACACAGGGACGAGCAGTTCTTC; CDR3aa: CASSLSHRDEQFF
j_gene: TRBJ1-1; abundance: -; v_gene: TRBV10-3; d_gene: TRBD1; CDR3nt: TGTGCCATCAGTGATCCCGGGACAGAGAACACTGAAGCTTTCTTT; CDR3aa: CAISDPGTENTEAFF
j_gene: TRBJ2-7; abundance: -; v_gene: TRBV10-1; d_gene: -; CDR3nt: TGCGCCAGCAGCGCTATCCCCTTGGGCGTGCAGTACTTC; CDR3aa: CASSAIPLGVQYF
j_gene: TRBJ1-2; abundance: -; v_gene: TRBV7-8; d_gene: TRBD1; CDR3nt: TGTGCCAGCAGCGAGGCGGAGGACAGGGGAGGTTTCGGCTATGGCTACACCTTC; CDR3aa: CASSEAEDRGGFGYGYTF
j_gene: TRBJ1-4; abundance: once; v_gene: TRBV6-5; d_gene: TRBD1; CDR3nt: TGTGCCAGCAGTCCACAGGGGACTTTTGAAAAACTGTTTTTT; CDR3aa: CASSPQGTFEKLFF
j_gene: TRBJ1-3; abundance: once; v_gene: TRBV5-1; d_gene: -; CDR3nt: TGCGCCAGCAGCTTGTGGGGGCCGGGCTTCTCTGGAAACACCATATATTTT; CDR3aa: CASSLWGPGFSGNTIYF
j_gene: TRBJ1-2; abundance: many; v_gene: TRBV29-1; d_gene: -; CDR3nt: TGCAGCGTTACTAGGGAGGTGAACTATGGCTACACCTTC; CDR3aa: CSVTREVNYGYTF
j_gene: TRBJ2-1; abundance: -; v_gene: TRBV28; d_gene: TRBD2; CDR3nt: TGTGCCAGCAGCCGCACTAGCGGGCCTTACAATGAGCAGTTCTTC; CDR3aa: CASSRTSGPYNEQFF
j_gene: TRBJ1-5; abundance: -; v_gene: TRBV7-2; d_gene: TRBD1; CDR3nt: TGTGCCAGCAGTTCGCAGGGACAGGGGAACAATCAGCCCCAGCATTTT; CDR3aa: CASSSQGQGNNQPQHF
j_gene: TRBJ1-2; abundance: -; v_gene: TRBV5-4; d_gene: -; CDR3nt: TGTGCCAGCAGCTTTTTGGGAGGGGACCAGGGCTACACCTTC; CDR3aa: CASSFLGGDQGYTF
j_gene: TRBJ1-2; abundance: -; v_gene: TRBV13; d_gene: TRBD1; CDR3nt: TGTGCCAGCAGCTCGTGGACAGGGGGTTATGGCTACACCTTC; CDR3aa: CASSSWTGGYGYTF
j_gene: TRBJ2-3; abundance: -; v_gene: TRBV5-5; d_gene: TRBD2; CDR3nt: TGTGCCAGCAGCCCCCACGGACTAGCAGCGGATACGCAGTATTTT; CDR3aa: CASSPHGLAADTQYF